The subject of this entry is one TCR beta chain. Its antigen remains unknown. CDR1 and CDR2 (germline): MNHNS, SASEGT. The length of the CDR3 is 15 residues. Trimming removed 6 bases from V and 0 bases from J, with 15 bases in between. The sample originates from a study of response to subunit inactivated influenza vaccine. Study-wide findings and caveats: Authors suggested each seasonal influenza vaccination recruits few new T cells.

TCRdb passed the RT-PCR reads through MiXCR, listing each CDR3 protein once. The table includes more than 200,000 distinct CDR3 sequences, less than 15% detected once. The chain employs TRBV6-1 and TRBJ2-7; D ambiguous. Sequencing was performed on non-naive T cells sorted from PBMCs, taken 14 days before vaccination. This clonotype originated in a man aged 45 to 65 who received an inactivated influenza vaccine. DNA for the CDR3: TGTGCCAGCAGCCCCCGGCGGACGGCCTCCTACGAGCAGTACTTC. It encodes CASSPRRTASYEQYF.